The rows below give T cell receptor beta chains drawn from one sample of a study of response to subunit inactivated influenza vaccine. TCRdb reanalysed the RT-PCR reads using MiXCR and keeps one entry per CDR3 protein. This table holds roughly 790,000 distinct CDR3 sequences, 21% found once. The sample in question was PBMCs from blood, obtained roughly 5 days after vaccination. All receptors come from a man in his forties or fifties who received an inactivated influenza vaccine. CDR3s include the opening cysteine and the closing phenylalanine or tryptophan. A D gene is named only where the DNA matches it firmly. Clone sizes are given selectively: once, few, many, or a class where the clone is expanded.

V,size,J,D,CDR3,DNA
TRBV4-2,-,TRBJ1-1,TRBD1,CASSPHDRATEAFF,TGTGCCAGCAGCCCTCACGACAGGGCCACTGAAGCTTTCTTT
TRBV3-1,-,TRBJ1-2,-,CASSETPGPNYGYTF,TGTGCCAGCAGCGAAACTCCCGGCCCTAACTATGGCTACACCTTC
TRBV21-1,-,TRBJ2-1,-,CATWDKDYNEQFF,TGTGCCACCTGGGACAAGGACTACAATGAGCAGTTCTTC
TRBV27,few,TRBJ2-2,TRBD2,CASSFGTSGTGELFF,TGTGCCAGCAGTTTTGGGACTAGTGGCACCGGGGAGCTGTTTTTT
TRBV6-1,-,TRBJ1-1,TRBD1,CASSGGTAEAFF,TGTGCCAGCAGTGGGGGGACAGCTGAAGCTTTCTTT
TRBV20-1,-,TRBJ2-3,TRBD2,CSAAGLAGGNQPTDTQYF,TGCAGTGCAGCTGGACTAGCGGGAGGTAACCAACCCACAGATACGCAGTATTTT
TRBV5-1,few,TRBJ2-3,-,CASSLATGRFTDTQYF,TGCGCCAGCAGCTTGGCCACGGGAAGGTTCACAGATACGCAGTATTTT
TRBV6-2/TRBV6-3,few,TRBJ1-2,TRBD1,CASRDSFYGYTF,TGTGCCAGCCGGGACAGTTTCTATGGCTACACCTTC
TRBV10-3,-,TRBJ2-3,TRBD2,CAISLAGTSTDTQYF,TGTGCCATCTCCCTAGCGGGGACTAGCACAGATACGCAGTATTTT
TRBV7-2,-,TRBJ2-2,-,CASSLGPGARELFF,TGTGCCAGCAGCTTAGGTCCCGGTGCCCGGGAGCTGTTTTTT
TRBV20-1,few,TRBJ2-7,-,CSASFSSYEQYF,TGCAGTGCTAGCTTCAGTTCCTACGAGCAGTACTTC
TRBV7-9,few,TRBJ1-6,TRBD1,CASSDRGRSPLHF,TGTGCCAGCTCGGACAGGGGACGTTCACCCCTCCACTTT
TRBV28,many,TRBJ1-1,-,CASSLLGRGFMNTEAFF,TGTGCCAGCAGTTTACTGGGAAGGGGCTTCATGAACACTGAAGCTTTCTTT
TRBV12-3/TRBV12-4,few,TRBJ1-1,-,CASRAPGVNTEAFF,TGTGCCAGCAGGGCACCCGGGGTTAACACTGAAGCTTTCTTT